This TCR beta chain is drawn from a study of blood T cell repertoires in COVID-19. Overall study context: From the United States, Italy and Spain came samples of acute and convalescent COVID-19.

The CDR3 loop spans 16 amino acids. Trimming left V 3 bases short and J 4 bases short, with 19 bases between. CDR1 SGHNT and CDR2 YYREEE come from the germline V gene (reference sequence). Profiled with immunoSEQ multiplex PCR; TCRdb holds only in-frame clones, not every one. This sample has about 320,000 clones, with 80% to 90% found just once. The rearrangement uses TRBV5-4 and TRBJ1-1; D uncertain. Material for sequencing was peripheral blood. This sequence was found in a man aged 18-30 years who had recovered from COVID-19. The CDR3 protein is CASSSPWGIAGTEAFF. The CDR3 DNA is TGTGCCAGCAGCTCGCCCTGGGGTATTGCGGGCACTGAAGCTTTCTTT.